The 24 T cell receptor beta chains reported below all come from one sample, sequenced in a study of shared clonotypes between healthy human individuals. Assay: immunoSEQ multiplex PCR; the TCRdb copy retains only in-frame clones and omits some. Of more than 150,000 clones in the sample, roughly 91% were seen once. Sequencing was done on a sample of naive CD4+ T cells sorted from blood. As to subset: CD45RA+ positively selected. The receptors stem from a woman in her twenties or thirties in good health.

The chain recombines TRBV7-9 with TRBJ1-6; weak D call: TRBD1 (5 bases). With 1 base removed from V and 6 bases from J, the gap between germline ends came to 10 bases. Germline CDR1 SEHNR, CDR2 FQNEAQ (reference sequence). CDR3 length equals 15 residues. CDR3 nucleotide sequence: TGTGCCAGCAGCTTAGGGACATGGTCTAATTCACCCCTCCACTTT. Amino acids: CASSLGTWSNSPLHF.

This clone was picked up one time. The chain joins TRBV2 to TRBJ1-1, with no clear D. Germline-derived CDR1 and CDR2 are SNHLY and FYNNEI. V lost 4 bases to trimming and J lost 0 bases, with 9 bases between them. The CDR3 covers 14 residues. The CDR3 DNA sequence: TGTGCCAGCAGTGTAGTTTCGGTGAACACTGAAGCTTTCTTT. This translates into CASSVVSVNTEAFF. The complete variable domain, with remaining parts taken from reference TRBV2 and TRBJ1-1, reads EPEVTQTPSHQVTQMGQEVILRCVPISNHLYFYWYRQILGQKVEFLVSFYNNEISEKSEIFDDQFSVERPDGSNFTLKIRSTKLEDSAMYFCASSVVSVNTEAFFGQGTRLTVV.

CDR3 bases: TGCAGCGTTCCCCCCAGGAGGACAGGGGGTGTCTACGAGCAGTACTTC. Its translation is CSVPPRRTGGVYEQYF. The rearrangement joins TRBV29-1 to TRBJ2-5, with 10 positions matching TRBD1. The DNA matches TRBJ2-7 better at its end, which makes the J call doubtful. CDR1 is SQVTM and CDR2 is ANQGSEA in the germline V gene. The CDR3 extends over 16 amino acids.

The chain is built from TRBV27 and TRBJ2-5; D is perhaps TRBD2 (6 bases). The DNA end is more similar to TRBJ2-7, so the J call may be wrong. This CDR3 spans 16 amino acids. The V gene's germline CDR1 is MNHEY and CDR2 SMNVEV (reference sequence). In DNA, the CDR3 is TGTGCCAGCAGTTTATGGGTGGGAGGAAGCTCCTACGAGCAGTACTTC. This gives the protein CASSLWVGGSSYEQYF.

The rearrangement uses TRBV5-1 and TRBJ2-1; D unclear. The germline V and J ends were trimmed by 0 bases and 8 bases, with 6 bases remaining between them. Germline values: CDR1 SGHRS, CDR2 YFSETQ. This CDR3 is 12 amino acids long. For the CDR3, the DNA is TGCGCCAGCAGCTTGGGTACCTATGAGCAGTTCTTC. Its translation: CASSLGTYEQFF.

The rearrangement joins TRBV7-3 to TRBJ2-3; no firm D call. V lost 2 bases and J 3 bases, leaving 6 bases between the germline ends. CDR1 and CDR2 (germline): SGHTA, FQGTGA. CDR3 size: 13 residues. The DNA for the CDR3 is TGTGCCAGCAGCTTATACGGGACAGATACGCAGTATTTT. Amino acids: CASSLYGTDTQYF. Full variable domain (missing parts from reference TRBV7-3 and TRBJ2-3): GAGVSQTPSNKVTEKGKYVELRCDPISGHTALYWYRQSLGQGPEFLIYFQGTGAADDSGLPNDRFFAVRPEGSVSTLKIQRTERGDSAVYLCASSLYGTDTQYFGPGTRLTVL.

The rearrangement joins TRBV27 to TRBJ1-2; the D gene is possibly TRBD1 (5 bases). The V and J ends lost 8 bases and 1 base respectively, with 14 bases between them. The CDR3 length is 14 residues. CDR1 MNHEY and CDR2 SMNVEV come from the germline V gene (reference sequence). CDR3: CASGGSVNNYGYTF. In DNA, the CDR3 is TGTGCCAGCGGGGGATCAGTTAATAACTATGGCTACACCTTC.

The CDR3: CASSQAFYEQFF. Here the CDR3 DNA reads TGTGCCAGCAGCCAAGCTTTCTATGAGCAGTTCTTC. The V call is TRBV4-2, the J call TRBJ2-1, with D unclear. Per germline, CDR1 LGHNA and CDR2 YNFKEQ. This CDR3 has 12 residues. Trimming pared 1 base from V and 8 bases from J, leaving 6 bases between.

J is TRBJ2-3 and V is TRBV2; D call uncertain. Trimming pared 5 bases from V and 4 bases from J, leaving 10 bases between. The CDR3 runs 13 residues. Germline loops: CDR1 SNHLY, CDR2 FYNNEI. This chain's CDR3 is CASSFGPADTQYF. The DNA of the CDR3 is TGTGCCAGCAGTTTCGGGCCGGCAGATACGCAGTATTTT.

There are a few counts of this clone. V and J are TRBV18 and TRBJ2-7; D is ambiguous. The CDR3 extends over 13 amino acids. Trimming stripped 8 bases from V and 3 bases from J, with 14 bases between. The germline V gene has CDR1 KGHSH and CDR2 LQKENI. CDR3 DNA sequence: TGTGCCAGCGGCGATCTAGAAGGCTACGAGCAGTACTTC. Protein sequence: CASGDLEGYEQYF.

The rearrangement uses TRBV7-8 and TRBJ2-7, with no clear D. The V gene lost 2 bases and the J gene lost 0 bases, with 2 bases spanning the gap. Germline CDR1 is SGHVS and CDR2 is FQNEAQ. This CDR3 comprises 12 residues. The CDR3 loop reads CASSLPSYEQYF. The DNA for the CDR3 is TGTGCCAGCAGCTTACCCTCCTACGAGCAGTACTTC.

The CDR3 here is CASSHPGLTEAFF. The CDR3 DNA is TGCGCCAGCAGCCATCCAGGGCTTACTGAAGCTTTCTTT. V usage is TRBV4-1 and J usage is TRBJ1-1; D is perhaps TRBD1 (5 bases). Germline-derived CDR1 and CDR2 are MGHRA and YSYEKL. This CDR3 region has 13 residues. The V end was cut by 3 bases, the J end by 5 bases, with 10 bases between.

The chain couples TRBV28 to TRBJ2-7, with TRBD2 matching 10 bases. V trimming: 2 bases; J trimming: 1 base; junction bases outside the gene matches: 2. Germline V gives CDR1 MDHEN, CDR2 SYDVKM. The CDR3 runs to 15 residues. CDR3 loop: CASSLGLAESYEQYF. CDR3 bases: TGTGCCAGCAGTTTAGGACTAGCGGAGTCCTACGAGCAGTACTTC.

V usage is TRBV5-1 and J usage is TRBJ2-5; 8 positions agree with TRBD1. The J call may be incorrect, as the DNA end agrees better with TRBJ2-7. This CDR3 spans 12 amino acids. The germline V gene encodes CDR1 SGHRS and CDR2 YFSETQ. The CDR3 protein is CASTPGGGEQYF. DNA for the CDR3: TGCGCCAGCACCCCAGGGGGCGGCGAGCAGTACTTC.

The sample holds one count of this clone. The gene calls are TRBV7-2 and TRBJ2-5; D call uncertain. CDR1 is SGHTA, CDR2 FQGNSA, per germline. V was shortened by 1 base and J by 2 bases, with 5 bases between the two germline ends. The CDR3 consists of 13 residues. CDR3 nucleotides: TGTGCCAGCAGCTTAGTTCGACAAGAGACCCAGTACTTC. It translates to CASSLVRQETQYF.

The chain carries TRBV5-1 and TRBJ2-2; TRBD1 might be the D (6 bases). This CDR3 comprises 15 residues. The ends were cut back, 2 bases at V and 0 bases at J, with 8 bases in the middle. Germline CDR1 reads SGHRS; CDR2 reads YFSETQ. The CDR3 reads CASSLGTSNTGELFF. The CDR3 coding sequence is TGCGCCAGCAGCTTAGGGACATCGAACACCGGGGAGCTGTTTTTT.

This chain links TRBV5-8 with TRBJ1-5; D is uncertain. CDR3 length: 14 amino acids. The V end was cut by 4 bases, the J end by 7 bases, with 15 bases between. The germline CDR1 and CDR2 sequences are SGHTS and YDEGEE. The CDR3: CASSSGRTSQPQHF. In DNA form, the CDR3 reads TGTGCCAGCAGCAGTGGACGGACGAGCCAGCCCCAGCATTTT.

This chain joins TRBV15 and TRBJ1-5; D unclear. The CDR3 runs 15 residues. V lost 0 bases, J lost 2 bases, and 8 bases lay in between. Germline CDR1 LNHNV, CDR2 YYDKDF (reference sequence). This CDR3 reads CATSRDGQGNQPQHF. Written as DNA, the CDR3 is TGTGCCACCAGCAGAGATGGGCAGGGCAATCAGCCCCAGCATTTT.

The chain carries TRBV5-4 and TRBJ2-5; TRBD2 aligns across 11 bases. The J call is in doubt because the DNA end fits TRBJ2-7 better. The germline V gene has CDR1 SGHNT and CDR2 YYREEE (reference sequence). The CDR3 loop spans 15 amino acids. The CDR3 bases are TGTGCCAGCAGCATAGGGACTAGCGGATCCTACGAGCAGTACTTC. Protein: CASSIGTSGSYEQYF.

The table lists this clone with a count of one. The chain links TRBV6-5 to TRBJ1-5, with D possibly being TRBD1 (5 bases). There are 14 residues in the CDR3. CDR1 and CDR2 (germline): MNHEY, SVGAGI. V was pared by 7 bases and J by 4 bases, with 14 bases between. CDR3: CASKKGQGNQPQHF. CDR3 bases: TGTGCCAGCAAAAAAGGGCAGGGTAATCAGCCCCAGCATTTT.

The chain combines TRBV10-3 with TRBJ2-7; 7 bases line up with TRBD2. The CDR3 extends over 13 amino acids. CDR1 and CDR2 from the germline V gene are ENHRY and SYGVKD. After removal of 7 bases from V and 2 bases from J, the junction contained 5 bases not matched to a gene. The CDR3 protein is CAITSSGTYEQYF. In DNA form, the CDR3 reads TGTGCCATCACTTCTAGCGGAACCTACGAGCAGTACTTC.

The rearrangement joins TRBV9 to TRBJ2-5; D is perhaps TRBD2 (5 bases). The last part of the DNA fits TRBJ2-7 better; the J call may be wrong. CDR3 size: 14 residues. Germline CDR1 and CDR2: SGDLS and YYNGEE. CDR3: CASSVVGSSYEQYF. The CDR3 DNA follows: TGTGCCAGCAGCGTAGTGGGGAGCTCCTACGAGCAGTACTTC.

V is TRBV27 and J is TRBJ2-7; 7 nucleotides line up with TRBD2. The germline gives CDR1 MNHEY, CDR2 SMNVEV (reference sequence). V was pared by 11 bases and J by 0 bases, with 10 bases of the junction left unmatched. The CDR3 runs 14 residues. The CDR3 nucleotides are TGTGCCGGCCAGACTAGCACCAACTCCTACGAGCAGTACTTC. It translates to CAGQTSTNSYEQYF.

CDR3 bases: TGTGCCACCAGCAGAAGACAGGGAGCTAATGAAAAACTGTTTTTT. Encoded protein: CATSRRQGANEKLFF. V and J are TRBV15 and TRBJ1-4; TRBD1 matches 7 bases. Looked up from germline, CDR1 is LNHNV and CDR2 is YYDKDF (reference sequence). Trimming cost V 2 bases and J 3 bases; bases outside gene matches: 3. The CDR3 spans 15 residues.